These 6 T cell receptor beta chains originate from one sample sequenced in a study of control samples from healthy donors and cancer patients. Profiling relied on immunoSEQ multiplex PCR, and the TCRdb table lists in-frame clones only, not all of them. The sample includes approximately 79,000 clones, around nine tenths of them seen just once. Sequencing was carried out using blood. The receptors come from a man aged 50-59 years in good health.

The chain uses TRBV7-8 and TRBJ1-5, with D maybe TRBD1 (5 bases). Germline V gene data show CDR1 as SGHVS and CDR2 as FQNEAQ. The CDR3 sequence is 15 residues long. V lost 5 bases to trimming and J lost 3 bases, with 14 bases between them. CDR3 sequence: CASSPYQTDNQPQHF. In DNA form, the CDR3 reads TGTGCCAGCAGCCCCTACCAGACAGACAATCAGCCCCAGCATTTT.

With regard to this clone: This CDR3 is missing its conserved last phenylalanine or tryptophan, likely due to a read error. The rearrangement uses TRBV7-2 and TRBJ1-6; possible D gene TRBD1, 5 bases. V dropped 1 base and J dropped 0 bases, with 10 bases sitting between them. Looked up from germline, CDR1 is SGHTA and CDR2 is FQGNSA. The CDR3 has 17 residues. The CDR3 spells CASSLVGRPSYNSPLHL. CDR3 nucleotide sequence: TGTGCCAGCAGCTTAGTGGGACGGCCCTCCTATAATTCACCCCTCCACCTT.

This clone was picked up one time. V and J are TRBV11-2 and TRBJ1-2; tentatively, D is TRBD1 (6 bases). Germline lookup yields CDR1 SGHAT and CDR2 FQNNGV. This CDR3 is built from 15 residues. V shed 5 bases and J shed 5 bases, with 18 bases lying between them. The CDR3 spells CASSLAQGTNYGYTF. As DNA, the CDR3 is TGTGCCAGCAGCCTTGCCCAGGGGACCAATTATGGCTACACCTTC.

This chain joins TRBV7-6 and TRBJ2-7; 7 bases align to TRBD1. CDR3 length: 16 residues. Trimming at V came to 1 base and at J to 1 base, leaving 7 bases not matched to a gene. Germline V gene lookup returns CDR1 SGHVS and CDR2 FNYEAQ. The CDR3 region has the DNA TGTGCCAGCAGCTTAGGTGGGACAGTACCATCCTACGAGCAGTACTTC. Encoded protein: CASSLGGTVPSYEQYF.

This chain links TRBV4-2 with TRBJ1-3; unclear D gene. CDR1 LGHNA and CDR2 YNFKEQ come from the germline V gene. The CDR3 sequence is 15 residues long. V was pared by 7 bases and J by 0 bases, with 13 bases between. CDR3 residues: CASTRQVTSGNTIYF. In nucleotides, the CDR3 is TGTGCCAGCACCCGGCAGGTTACCTCTGGAAACACCATATATTTT.

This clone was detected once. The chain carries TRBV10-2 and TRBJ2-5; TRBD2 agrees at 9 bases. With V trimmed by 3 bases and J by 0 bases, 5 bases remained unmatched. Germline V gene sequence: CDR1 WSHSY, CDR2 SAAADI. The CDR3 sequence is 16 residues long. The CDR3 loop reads CASSDGSGGHQETQYF. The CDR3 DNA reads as TGCGCCAGCAGTGACGGTAGCGGGGGCCACCAAGAGACCCAGTACTTC.